Below, 20 T cell receptor beta chains from the same sample are listed, as sequenced in a study of blood T cell repertoires in COVID-19. TCRdb keeps only in-frame clones here, not all; method: immunoSEQ multiplex PCR. The table shows over 90,000 clones, with approximately 89% occurring only once. Sequencing was carried out using peripheral blood. The receptors shown here come from a human donor in a cohort sampled during active COVID-19.

The chain recombines TRBV24-1 with TRBJ2-2; D call uncertain. The CDR3 loop spans 14 amino acids. V lost 3 bases to trimming and J lost 1 base, with 5 bases between them. Germline V gives CDR1 KGHDR, CDR2 SFDVKD. The DNA of the CDR3 is TGTGCCACCAGTGATGAGGTGAACACCGGGGAGCTGTTTTTT. It yields the protein CATSDEVNTGELFF.

This clone has just a few counts. The chain employs TRBV5-6 and TRBJ2-2, with 7 bases fitting TRBD1. Germline values: CDR1 SGHDT, CDR2 YYEEEE. The CDR3 contains 16 residues. Trimming took 3 bases from V and 1 from J; bases not matched to a gene: 6. The DNA for the CDR3 is TGTGCCAGCAGCTCTAGAAGGACAGGGAACACCGGGGAGCTGTTTTTT. Encoded protein: CASSSRRTGNTGELFF.

This sequence joins TRBV6-6 and TRBJ1-1; maybe TRBD1 (5 bases). Germline values: CDR1 MNHNY, CDR2 SVGAGI (reference sequence). The V gene lost 5 bases and the J gene lost 6 bases, with 22 bases spanning the gap. The CDR3 is 16 amino acids. As DNA, the CDR3 is TGTGCCAGCAGTCCCCAGCCGATGACCCCGGGGGCTGAAGCTTTCTTT. Protein: CASSPQPMTPGAEAFF.

The gene calls are TRBV28 and TRBJ2-4, with a weak D call TRBD2 (6 bases). V was cut by 2 bases and J by 5 bases, with 16 bases left in between. This CDR3 has 16 residues. From germline, CDR1 is MDHEN and CDR2 SYDVKM. The CDR3: CASSLIGTPGENIQYF. The CDR3 bases are TGTGCCAGCAGTTTAATAGGGACGCCGGGGGAAAACATTCAGTACTTC.

The chain links TRBV5-1 to TRBJ2-5, with 8 nucleotides matching TRBD1. Unmatched junction bases numbered 8, after V lost 4 bases and J lost 6 bases. The CDR3 is 14 amino acids. Germline-derived CDR1 and CDR2 are SGHRS and YFSETQ. The CDR3 sequence is CASSQGQGVKTQYF. In DNA form, the CDR3 reads TGCGCCAGCAGCCAAGGACAGGGAGTAAAGACCCAGTACTTC.

The V call is TRBV19, the J call TRBJ2-1; 8 positions match TRBD1. Germline loops: CDR1 LNHDA, CDR2 SQIVND (reference sequence). J lost 3 bases, V lost 6 bases, and 7 bases had no gene match. The CDR3 totals 15 residues. CDR3 sequence: CASSPVTGGYNEQFF. The CDR3 region has the DNA TGTGCCAGTAGCCCGGTCACAGGGGGCTACAATGAGCAGTTCTTC.

V is TRBV19 and J is TRBJ2-4, with 7 positions matching TRBD1. The CDR3 covers 14 residues. Germline trimming cut 2 bases from V and 9 bases from J; bases unmatched to any gene: 7. The germline V gene has CDR1 LNHDA and CDR2 SQIVND (reference sequence). CDR3 amino acids: CASSITHRDSIQYF. In nucleotides, the CDR3 is TGTGCCAGTAGTATAACCCACCGGGACAGCATTCAGTACTTC.

The chain recombines TRBV5-4 with TRBJ2-5; tentatively, D is TRBD1 (5 bases). Trimming left V 0 bases short and J 5 bases short, with 11 bases between. CDR3 length equals 14 residues. The germline CDR1 and CDR2 sequences are SGHNT and YYREEE (reference sequence). CDR3 in amino acids: CASSLVSGPETQYF. In DNA, the CDR3 is TGTGCCAGCAGCTTGGTTTCAGGGCCGGAGACCCAGTACTTC.

V usage is TRBV5-1 and J usage is TRBJ2-7; 7 nucleotides agree with TRBD1. Per germline, CDR1 SGHRS and CDR2 YFSETQ. The CDR3 has 18 amino acids. The junction had 15 bases not matched to a gene; V was cut back by 1 base and J by 2 bases. This CDR3 reads CASSLTPPTGQQAYEQYF. Written as DNA, the CDR3 is TGCGCCAGCAGCTTGACCCCTCCGACAGGGCAACAGGCCTACGAGCAGTACTTC.

In DNA form, the CDR3 reads TGTGCCAGCAGCCTAGGGACTGGAAGCAATCAGCCCCAGCATTTT. Translated, it gives CASSLGTGSNQPQHF. The chain employs TRBV3-1 (or the pseudogene TRBV3-2) and TRBJ1-5, with D perhaps matching TRBD1 (5 bases). The CDR3 is 15 residues long. Germline-derived CDR1 and CDR2 are LGHDT and YNNKEL (reference sequence). V shed 4 bases and J shed 1 base, with 11 bases lying between them.

By its share, this clone is medium-sized. The chain employs TRBV27 and TRBJ2-1, with 10 bases that match TRBD2. Germline CDR1 and CDR2: MNHEY and SMNVEV (reference sequence). There are 15 residues in the CDR3. V gave up 5 bases and J gave up 9 bases; unmatched junction bases: 10. The CDR3 protein is CASSVRLAGDREQFF. The CDR3 region has the DNA TGTGCCAGCAGTGTCAGGCTAGCGGGAGACCGTGAGCAGTTCTTC.

The J gene is TRBJ2-7, the V gene TRBV2; D is possibly TRBD1 (5 bases). Germline values: CDR1 SNHLY, CDR2 FYNNEI. CDR3 length: 15 residues. Deletions cut 2 bases from V and 0 bases from J, with 11 bases between. CDR3: CASSERGSSSYEQYF. CDR3 DNA sequence: TGTGCCAGCAGTGAAAGGGGCTCCAGCTCCTACGAGCAGTACTTC.

J is TRBJ2-7 and V is TRBV12-3 or TRBV12-4; D unclear. The CDR3 length is 13 residues. Trimming took off 2 bases at V and 3 bases at J, with 8 bases between the two ends. The CDR3 loop reads CASSLIQFYEQYF. The CDR3 DNA sequence: TGTGCCAGCAGTTTAATACAGTTCTACGAGCAGTACTTC.

The chain joins TRBV7-9 to TRBJ2-3; 13 bases map to TRBD2. Germline CDR1 and CDR2: SEHNR and FQNEAQ (reference sequence). CDR3 length equals 15 residues. With 9 bases clipped from V and 4 bases from J, the junction kept 7 bases outside the gene matches. This chain's CDR3 is CASTGLAGAADTQYF. The CDR3 region has the DNA TGTGCCAGTACCGGACTAGCGGGAGCCGCAGATACGCAGTATTTT.

This sequence joins TRBV15 and TRBJ2-1, with D possibly being TRBD1 (6 bases). The V end lost 2 bases, the J end lost 1 base, and 9 bases lay between the germline ends. The CDR3 spans 15 residues. Germline assignment: CDR1 LNHNV and CDR2 YYDKDF (reference sequence). This CDR3 reads CATSRRTVSYNEQFF. CDR3 coding DNA: TGTGCCACCAGCAGACGGACAGTATCCTACAATGAGCAGTTCTTC. Based on the CDR3 plus reference TRBV15 and TRBJ2-1, the full variable domain is DAMVIQNPRYQVTQFGKPVTLSCSQTLNHNVMYWYQQKSSQAPKLLFHYYDKDFNNEADTPDNFQSRRPNTSFCFLDIRSPGLGDTAMYLCATSRRTVSYNEQFFGPGTRLTVL.

The chain combines TRBV4-3 with TRBJ1-2; D is possibly TRBD1 (5 bases). V shed 0 bases and J shed 4 bases, with 21 bases lying between them. This CDR3 is built from 18 residues. Looked up from germline, CDR1 is LGHNA and CDR2 is YSLEER. DNA for the CDR3: TGCGCCAGCAGCCAAGAAGTTCCAGGGAGGAATAAATTCTATGGCTACACCTTC. Protein: CASSQEVPGRNKFYGYTF.

CDR3 sequence reads: CSVRYSYEQYF. Written as DNA, the CDR3 is TGCAGCGTTCGTTACTCCTACGAGCAGTACTTC. The V gene is TRBV29-1, the J gene TRBJ2-7; D gene uncertain. The CDR3 is 11 residues long. Germline V gene sequence: CDR1 SQVTM, CDR2 ANQGSEA. V lost 5 bases, J lost 0 bases, and 5 bases lay in between.

A few counts support this clone. The V and J genes are TRBV5-1 and TRBJ2-7, with D tentatively TRBD1 (6 bases). CDR1 is SGHRS, CDR2 YFSETQ, per germline. The CDR3 runs 12 residues. V lost 3 bases and J 7 bases, leaving 11 bases between the germline ends. The chain's CDR3 is CASSSLTGEQYF. The CDR3 DNA sequence: TGCGCCAGCAGCTCGCTGACAGGTGAGCAGTACTTC. Combining the CDR3 with reference TRBV5-1 and TRBJ2-7 gives the whole variable domain KAGVTQTPRYLIKTRGQQVTLSCSPISGHRSVSWYQQTPGQGLQFLFEYFSETQRNKGNFPGRFSGRQFSNSRSEMNVSTLELGDSALYLCASSSLTGEQYFGPGTRLTVT.

In DNA form, the CDR3 reads TGCGCCAGCAGCCAACAGGGTAACCCATACAATGAGCAGTTCTTC. Protein product: CASSQQGNPYNEQFF. V and J are TRBV5-1 and TRBJ2-1; D possibly corresponds to TRBD1 (6 bases). V was cut by 4 bases and J by 4 bases, with 15 bases left in between. The germline V gene encodes CDR1 SGHRS and CDR2 YFSETQ. There are 15 residues in the CDR3. The variable domain in full, completed from reference TRBV5-1 and TRBJ2-1, reads KAGVTQTPRYLIKTRGQQVTLSCSPISGHRSVSWYQQTPGQGLQFLFEYFSETQRNKGNFPGRFSGRQFSNSRSEMNVSTLELGDSALYLCASSQQGNPYNEQFFGPGTRLTVL.

The CDR3 is CASSPRAGEADTGELFF. CDR3 bases: TGTGCCAGCAGCCCTCGGGCGGGAGAGGCAGACACCGGGGAGCTGTTTTTT. This chain uses TRBV7-9 with TRBJ2-2; TRBD2 matches at 7 bases. From germline, CDR1 is SEHNR and CDR2 FQNEAQ (reference sequence). J was trimmed by 3 bases and V by 5 bases; bases with no gene match: 12. The CDR3 runs 17 residues.